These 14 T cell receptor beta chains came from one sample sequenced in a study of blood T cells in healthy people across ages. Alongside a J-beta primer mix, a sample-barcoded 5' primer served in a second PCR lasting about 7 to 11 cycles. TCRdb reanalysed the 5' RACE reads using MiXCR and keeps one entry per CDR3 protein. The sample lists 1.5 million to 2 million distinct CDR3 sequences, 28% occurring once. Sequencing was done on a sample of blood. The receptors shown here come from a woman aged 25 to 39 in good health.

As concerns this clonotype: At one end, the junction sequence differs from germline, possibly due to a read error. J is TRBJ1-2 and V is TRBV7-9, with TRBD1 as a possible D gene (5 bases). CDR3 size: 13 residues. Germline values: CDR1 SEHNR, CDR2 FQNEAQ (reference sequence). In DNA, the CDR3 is TGTGCCAGCAACTTACAGGCCGACTATGGCTACACCTTC. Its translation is CASNLQADYGYTF.

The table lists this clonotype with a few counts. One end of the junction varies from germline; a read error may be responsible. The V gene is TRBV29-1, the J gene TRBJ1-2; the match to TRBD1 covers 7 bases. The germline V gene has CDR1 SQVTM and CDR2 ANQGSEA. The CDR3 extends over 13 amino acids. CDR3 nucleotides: TGCAGCGTGGAAGGGACAGCTAACTATGGCTACACCTTC. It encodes CSVEGTANYGYTF. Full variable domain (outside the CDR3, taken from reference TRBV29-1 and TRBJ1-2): SAVISQKPSRDICQRGTSLTIQCQVDSQVTMMFWYRQQPGQSLTLIATANQGSEATYESGFVIDKFPISRPNLTFSTLTVSNMSPEDSSIYLCSVEGTANYGYTFGSGTRLTVV.

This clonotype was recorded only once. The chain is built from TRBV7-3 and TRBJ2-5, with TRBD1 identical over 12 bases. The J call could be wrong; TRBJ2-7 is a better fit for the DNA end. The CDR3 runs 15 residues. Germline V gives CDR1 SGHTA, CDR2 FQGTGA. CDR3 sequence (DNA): TGTGCCAGCGGCTCCACCGGGACAGGGGGCTTCGAGCAGTACTTC. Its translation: CASGSTGTGGFEQYF.

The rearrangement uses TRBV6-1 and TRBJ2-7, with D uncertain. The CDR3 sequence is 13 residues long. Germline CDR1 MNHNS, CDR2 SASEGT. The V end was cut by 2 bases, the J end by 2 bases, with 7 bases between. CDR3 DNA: TGTGCCAGCAGTGAACCGGCAGCCTACGAGCAGTACTTC. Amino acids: CASSEPAAYEQYF.

The CDR3 DNA reads as TGCAGTGCTAGAGAAGGACTAGCGGGAACTGGCCAGTACTTC. It specifies CSAREGLAGTGQYF. The gene calls are TRBV20-1 and TRBJ2-7; the match to TRBD2 covers 12 bases. V dropped 0 bases and J dropped 10; count of bases not matched to a gene: 7. CDR3 length equals 14 residues. Germline V lookup: CDR1 DFQATT, CDR2 SNEGSKA (reference sequence).

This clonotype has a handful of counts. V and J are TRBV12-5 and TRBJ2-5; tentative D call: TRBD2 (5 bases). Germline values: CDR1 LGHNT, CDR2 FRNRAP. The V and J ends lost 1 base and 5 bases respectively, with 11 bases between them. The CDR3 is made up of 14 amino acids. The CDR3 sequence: CASGLGVPGETQYF. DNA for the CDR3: TGTGCTAGTGGTTTGGGCGTCCCGGGGGAGACCCAGTACTTC.

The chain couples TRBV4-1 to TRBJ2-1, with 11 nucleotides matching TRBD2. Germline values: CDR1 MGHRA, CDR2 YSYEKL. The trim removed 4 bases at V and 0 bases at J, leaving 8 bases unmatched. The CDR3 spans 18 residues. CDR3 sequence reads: CASSPRGTSGSSYNEQFF. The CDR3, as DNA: TGCGCCAGCAGCCCTAGGGGGACTAGCGGTAGCTCCTACAATGAGCAGTTCTTC.

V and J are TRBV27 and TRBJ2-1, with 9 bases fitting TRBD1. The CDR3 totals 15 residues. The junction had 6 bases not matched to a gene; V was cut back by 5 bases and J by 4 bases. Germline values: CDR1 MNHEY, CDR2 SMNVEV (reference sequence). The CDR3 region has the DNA TGTGCCAGCAGTCCACAGGGGGCTAGGTACAATGAGCAGTTCTTC. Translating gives CASSPQGARYNEQFF.

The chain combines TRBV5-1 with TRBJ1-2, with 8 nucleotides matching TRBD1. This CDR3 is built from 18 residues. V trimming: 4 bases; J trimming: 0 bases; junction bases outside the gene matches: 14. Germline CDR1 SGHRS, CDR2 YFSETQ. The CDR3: CASSTTGDPSQANYGYTF. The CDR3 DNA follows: TGCGCCAGCAGCACGACAGGGGACCCATCTCAAGCTAACTATGGCTACACCTTC.

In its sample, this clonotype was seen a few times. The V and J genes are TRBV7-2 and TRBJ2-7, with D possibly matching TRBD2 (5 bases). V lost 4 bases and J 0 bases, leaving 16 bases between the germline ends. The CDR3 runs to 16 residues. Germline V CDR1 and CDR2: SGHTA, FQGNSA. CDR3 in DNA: TGTGCCAGCAGCTCCCTTGGAGGTCCCGACTCCTACGAGCAGTACTTC. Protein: CASSSLGGPDSYEQYF.

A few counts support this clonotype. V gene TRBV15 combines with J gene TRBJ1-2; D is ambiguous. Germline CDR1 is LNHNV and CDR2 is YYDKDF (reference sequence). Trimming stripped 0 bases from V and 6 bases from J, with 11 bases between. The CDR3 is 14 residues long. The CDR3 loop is CATSRDFGVDGYTF. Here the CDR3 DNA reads TGTGCCACCAGCAGAGATTTTGGGGTGGATGGCTACACCTTC.

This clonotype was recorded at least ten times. The CDR3 DNA is TGTGCCAGCAGTCAACTAGGGAGGGGCGAGCAGTACTTC. Translation gives CASSQLGRGEQYF. The rearrangement links TRBV6-6 to TRBJ2-7; 7 bases map to TRBD2. V gave up 5 bases and J gave up 6 bases; unmatched junction bases: 7. The CDR3 spans 13 residues. In germline, CDR1 is MNHNY, CDR2 SVGAGI (reference sequence).

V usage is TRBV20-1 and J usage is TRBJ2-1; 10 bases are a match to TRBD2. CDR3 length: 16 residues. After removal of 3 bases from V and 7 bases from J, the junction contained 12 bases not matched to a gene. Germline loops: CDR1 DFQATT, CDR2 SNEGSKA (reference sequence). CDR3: CSASPSGGAVANEQFF. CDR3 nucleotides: TGCAGTGCTAGTCCCAGCGGGGGGGCCGTGGCAAATGAGCAGTTCTTC.

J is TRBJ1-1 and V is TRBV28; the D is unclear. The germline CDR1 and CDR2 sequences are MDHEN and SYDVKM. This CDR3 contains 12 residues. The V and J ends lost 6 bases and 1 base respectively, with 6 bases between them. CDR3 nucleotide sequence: TGTGCCAGCAGGGGATGGAACACTGAAGCTTTCTTT. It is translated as CASRGWNTEAFF.